This T cell receptor (beta chain) is from a study of shared clonotypes between healthy human individuals. For the study at large: Each donor's CD4 naive and CD4 memory cells filled three plates apiece, CD8 naive two, and CD8 memory one.

Deletions cut 5 bases from V and 8 bases from J, with 12 bases between. Per the germline V gene, CDR1 is GTSNPN and CDR2 is SVGIG (reference sequence). The CDR3 covers 11 residues. In the source study's methods: There were no quality scores in the junction-only immunoSEQ sequences, so filtering differed. TCRdb keeps only in-frame clones here, not all; method: immunoSEQ multiplex PCR. D and trimming were read from the DNA, whereas the V and J calls and clone size are those reported in that table. Of around 2.1 million clones in the sample, about 92% are singletons; the top ten hold roughly 1.8%. For this clone: Its specificity is not known.

Naive-designated CD8 cells lacked CD45RO, were positively enriched for CCR7, and omitted terminally differentiated effector memory CD45RA+ cells. Overall study findings and caveats: Having only a few donors restricted how much genetic and exposure-history diversity was captured.

The sample taken for sequencing was naive CD8+ T cells from PBMCs. This TCR was sampled from a man aged 18-30 years in good health. Some clones in this sample may be carry-over from other donors' samples. The rearrangement joins TRBV30 to TRBJ1-1; a possible D gene is TRBD1 (5 bases). For the CDR3, the DNA is TGTGCCTGGGAACCCCAGGGAGAAGCTTTCTTT. Amino acid sequence: CAWEPQGEAFF.